This passage covers 8 T cell receptor beta chains from one sample sequenced in a study of blood T cells in healthy people across ages. Primers used in a second PCR of roughly 6 to 12 cycles were a sample-barcoded 5' primer and a J-beta primer mix. One entry per CDR3 protein results from TCRdb running MiXCR on the 5' RACE reads. The table lists about 290,000 distinct CDR3 sequences, 25% to 30% of them singletons. What was sequenced was blood. Receptors originate from a woman in her 70s in good health.

This rearrangement joins TRBV4-1 to TRBJ2-7, with D uncertain. V was pared by 4 bases and J by 6 bases, with 16 bases between. Germline V gene data show CDR1 as MGHRA and CDR2 as YSYEKL. The CDR3 runs to 14 residues. The CDR3 nucleotides read TGCGCCAGCAGCCCAGGAGAAACGAGAAGCGAGCAGTACTTC. Its translation: CASSPGETRSEQYF.

The chain couples TRBV20-1 to TRBJ2-3; a weak D match, TRBD2 (5 bases). The germline gives CDR1 DFQATT, CDR2 SNEGSKA (reference sequence). This CDR3 spans 14 amino acids. V shed 7 bases and J shed 3 bases, with 17 bases lying between them. The CDR3 sequence is CSGSFASGTDTQYF. The CDR3 coding sequence is TGCAGTGGTTCGTTCGCTTCGGGGACAGATACGCAGTATTTT.

The rearrangement uses TRBV5-1 and TRBJ1-1; a possible D gene is TRBD1 (6 bases). The germline V and J ends were trimmed by 4 bases and 4 bases, with 14 bases remaining between them. The CDR3 runs 14 residues. The germline gives CDR1 SGHRS, CDR2 YFSETQ. The CDR3 sequence is CASSTQGVATEAFF. The CDR3 DNA reads as TGCGCCAGCAGCACACAGGGAGTCGCCACTGAAGCTTTCTTT.

The V and J genes are TRBV9 and TRBJ2-7, with unresolved D. With the DNA end fitting TRBJ2-5 better, the J assignment may be wrong. CDR1 and CDR2 (germline): SGDLS, YYNGEE. This CDR3 comprises 17 residues. Here the CDR3 DNA reads TGTGCCAGCAGCGCCCCGGTGGGGTCCCCCAAAAAAGAGACCCAGTACTTC. Translated, it gives CASSAPVGSPKKETQYF.

The chain links TRBV11-2 to TRBJ2-5; 8 bases are shared with TRBD1. The last part of the DNA fits TRBJ2-7 better; the J call may be wrong. The germline V gene has CDR1 SGHAT and CDR2 FQNNGV. The CDR3 runs 16 residues. Here the CDR3 reads CASSLAQGAGIYEQYF. CDR3 DNA: TGTGCCAGCAGTCTAGCGCAGGGGGCAGGCATTTACGAGCAGTACTTC.

Of note for this clonotype: Just one base apart from a much larger clone, this may be a read error. The chain carries TRBV19 and TRBJ1-1; 7 bases agree with TRBD1. Germline loops: CDR1 LNHDA, CDR2 SQIVND (reference sequence). This CDR3 has 14 residues. Unmatched junction bases numbered 8, after V lost 6 bases and J lost 4 bases. The CDR3 bases are TGTGCCAGTAGGGGGACAGAGATGAGCACTGAAGCTTTCTTT. Translation gives CASRGTEMSTEAFF.

This sequence joins TRBV7-9 and TRBJ2-7; possible D gene TRBD2, 6 bases. This CDR3 contains 13 residues. In germline, CDR1 is SEHNR, CDR2 FQNEAQ (reference sequence). V dropped 4 bases and J dropped 6 bases, with 13 bases sitting between them. CDR3: CASSSKSGAEQYF. The CDR3 DNA is TGTGCCAGCAGCTCGAAGTCGGGAGCCGAGCAGTACTTC. Full variable domain (remainder filled in from reference TRBV7-9 and TRBJ2-7): DTGVSQNPRHKITKRGQNVTFRCDPISEHNRLYWYRQTLGQGPEFLTYFQNEAQLEKSRLLSDRFSAERPKGSFSTLEIQRTEQGDSAMYLCASSSKSGAEQYFGPGTRLTVT.

This clonotype was detected ten times or more. The CDR3 region is CSARRGGLETQYF. CDR3 coding DNA: TGCAGTGCTAGACGGGGAGGGCTGGAGACCCAGTACTTC. The J gene is TRBJ2-5, the V gene TRBV20-1, with 7 positions matching TRBD2. Germline V gene lookup returns CDR1 DFQATT and CDR2 SNEGSKA (reference sequence). This CDR3 comprises 13 residues. The V gene end was trimmed by 2 bases and the J gene end by 5 bases; junction bases not matched to a gene: 5.